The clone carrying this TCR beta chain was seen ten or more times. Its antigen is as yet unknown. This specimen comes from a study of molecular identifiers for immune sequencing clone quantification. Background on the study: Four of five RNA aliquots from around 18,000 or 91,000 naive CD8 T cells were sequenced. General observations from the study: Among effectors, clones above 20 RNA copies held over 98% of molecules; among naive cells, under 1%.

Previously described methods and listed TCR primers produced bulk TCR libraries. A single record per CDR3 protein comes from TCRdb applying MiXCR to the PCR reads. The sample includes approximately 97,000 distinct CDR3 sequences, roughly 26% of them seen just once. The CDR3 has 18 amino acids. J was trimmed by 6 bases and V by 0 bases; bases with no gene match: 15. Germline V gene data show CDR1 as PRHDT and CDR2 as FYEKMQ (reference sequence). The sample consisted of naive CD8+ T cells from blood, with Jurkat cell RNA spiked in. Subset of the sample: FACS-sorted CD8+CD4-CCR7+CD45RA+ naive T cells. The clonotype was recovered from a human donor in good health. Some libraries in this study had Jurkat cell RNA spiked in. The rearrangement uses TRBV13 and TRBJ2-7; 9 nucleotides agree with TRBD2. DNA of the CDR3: TGTGCCAGCAGCTTAGGCAGGAATGGCGGGAGGGCCCGGGCCGAGCAGTACTTC. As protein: CASSLGRNGGRARAEQYF.